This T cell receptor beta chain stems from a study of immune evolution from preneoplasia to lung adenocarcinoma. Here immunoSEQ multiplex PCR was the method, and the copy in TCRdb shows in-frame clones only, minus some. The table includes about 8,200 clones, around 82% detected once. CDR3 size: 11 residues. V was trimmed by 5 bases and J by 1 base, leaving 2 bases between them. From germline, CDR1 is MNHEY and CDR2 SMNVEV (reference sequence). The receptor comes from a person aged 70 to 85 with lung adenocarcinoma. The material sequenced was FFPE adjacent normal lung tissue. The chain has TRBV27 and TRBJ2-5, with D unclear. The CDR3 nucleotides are TGTGCCAGCAGTCTCCAAGAGACCCAGTACTTC. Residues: CASSLQETQYF.